A single sample gave rise to the 14 T cell receptor beta chains below, sequenced in a study of neoadjuvant anti-PD-1 for oral cavity cancer. The protocol was immunoSEQ multiplex PCR, while the TCRdb copy is restricted to in-frame clones and leaves out a portion. The sample contains 55,000 to 80,000 clones, 86% of which appear only once. Time point defined: after neoadjuvant nivolumab, at surgical resection. The input for sequencing was PBMCs, taken after nivolumab (anti-PD-1) treatment. Receptors originate from a person between 35 and 79 years old with oral cavity squamous cell carcinoma.

Only a few counts were recorded for this clone. The rearrangement joins TRBV4-1 to TRBJ2-5, with D uncertain. Germline loops: CDR1 MGHRA, CDR2 YSYEKL. V was shortened by 3 bases and J by 7 bases, with 6 bases between the two germline ends. The CDR3 consists of 11 residues. The CDR3 region has the DNA TGCGCCAGCAGCCAGGGTATGACCCAGTACTTC. It is translated as CASSQGMTQYF.

The chain has TRBV7-9 and TRBJ1-6, with D tentatively TRBD1 (5 bases). The CDR3 extends over 16 amino acids. Germline-derived CDR1 and CDR2 are SEHNR and FQNEAQ (reference sequence). The V gene lost 7 bases and the J gene lost 0 bases, with 13 bases spanning the gap. CDR3 coding DNA: TGTGCCAGCACTCAAGGGGTTAGCTCCTATAATTCACCCCTCCACTTT. This sequence encodes CASTQGVSSYNSPLHF. Based on the CDR3 plus reference TRBV7-9 and TRBJ1-6, the full variable domain is DTGVSQNPRHKITKRGQNVTFRCDPISEHNRLYWYRQTLGQGPEFLTYFQNEAQLEKSRLLSDRFSAERPKGSFSTLEIQRTEQGDSAMYLCASTQGVSSYNSPLHFGNGTRLTVT.

The chain joins TRBV19 to TRBJ1-1; D not certain. From germline, CDR1 is LNHDA and CDR2 SQIVND (reference sequence). The CDR3 totals 14 residues. With 1 base removed from V and 4 bases from J, the gap between germline ends came to 10 bases. The CDR3 DNA sequence: TGTGCCAGTAGTATAGGGGAAGGGTTCACTGAAGCTTTCTTT. The encoded protein is CASSIGEGFTEAFF.

This clone was found a few times. The chain has TRBV2 and TRBJ1-1; 7 nucleotides align to TRBD1. This CDR3 has 13 residues. Germline CDR1 reads SNHLY; CDR2 reads FYNNEI. With V trimmed by 11 bases and J by 0 bases, 6 bases remained unmatched. DNA for the CDR3: TGTGCCGGAAAAACAGGGGTGAACACTGAAGCTTTCTTT. Protein sequence: CAGKTGVNTEAFF.

This sequence joins TRBV10-3 and TRBJ1-1, with TRBD1 matching over 7 bases. The CDR3 loop spans 16 amino acids. The V segment lost 10 bases and the J segment 0 bases; nucleotides outside the gene matches: 14. Germline CDR1 reads ENHRY; CDR2 reads SYGVKD. Written as DNA, the CDR3 is TGTGCCACAAAAGACAGGGAGGGAGGGATGAACACTGAAGCTTTCTTT. Translating gives CATKDREGGMNTEAFF.

This clone was recorded once. The chain links TRBV7-3 to TRBJ1-1; D not certain. Trimming cost V 4 bases and J 3 bases, with 9 bases left between them. This CDR3 is built from 13 residues. Germline CDR1 and CDR2: SGHTA and FQGTGA. CDR3 nucleotide sequence: TGTGCCAGCAGCTCCCAAGGAGACACTGAAGCTTTCTTT. Translated: CASSSQGDTEAFF. Combining the CDR3 with reference TRBV7-3 and TRBJ1-1 gives the whole variable domain GAGVSQTPSNKVTEKGKYVELRCDPISGHTALYWYRQSLGQGPEFLIYFQGTGAADDSGLPNDRFFAVRPEGSVSTLKIQRTERGDSAVYLCASSSQGDTEAFFGQGTRLTVV.

The chain joins TRBV7-9 to TRBJ2-1; 9 bases map to TRBD2. V lost 8 bases, J lost 10 bases, and 18 bases stayed unmatched. Germline V gene data show CDR1 as SEHNR and CDR2 as FQNEAQ (reference sequence). The CDR3 spans 16 residues. CDR3 residues: CASGLRGGGPYSEQFF. The CDR3 bases are TGTGCCAGCGGGCTGCGCGGGGGGGGACCCTACAGCGAGCAGTTCTTC.

This sequence joins TRBV7-9 and TRBJ2-3, with a weak D call TRBD1 (5 bases). The CDR3 consists of 15 residues. The V gene lost 1 base and the J gene lost 1 base, with 9 bases spanning the gap. Germline CDR1 SEHNR, CDR2 FQNEAQ (reference sequence). The CDR3 region has the DNA TGTGCCAGCAGCTTAGGCAGGGCGGGCACAGATACGCAGTATTTT. Its translation is CASSLGRAGTDTQYF.

This chain uses TRBV6-5 with TRBJ1-4; TRBD1 might be the D (5 bases). CDR3 length: 14 residues. V shed 10 bases and J shed 9 bases, with 21 bases lying between them. From germline, CDR1 is MNHEY and CDR2 SVGAGI. The DNA of the CDR3 is TGTGCCACCCTAGGCTGGGGGAGTGGTAAAAAACTGTTTTTT. Translation: CATLGWGSGKKLFF.

This clone was found once. The chain recombines TRBV27 with TRBJ2-2; 7 nucleotides match TRBD1. Germline assignment: CDR1 MNHEY and CDR2 SMNVEV (reference sequence). The CDR3 has 17 residues. V lost 5 bases, J lost 5 bases, and 14 bases stayed unmatched. In nucleotides, the CDR3 is TGTGCCAGCAGTCCCTACACAGGGACAGTAAAAACCGGGGAGCTGTTTTTT. It translates to CASSPYTGTVKTGELFF.

This clone was observed a handful of times. The junction does not match germline at one end; this may be a read error. The chain has TRBV7-7 and TRBJ1-5; D may be TRBD1 (6 bases). Germline V lookup: CDR1 SSHAT, CDR2 FNYEAQ (reference sequence). The CDR3 contains 14 residues. CDR3 in amino acids: CASSWDIGNQPQHF. The CDR3 DNA is TGTGCTAGCAGCTGGGACATAGGGAATCAGCCCCAGCATTTT.

This clone was picked up a small number of times. CDR3 region: CASSQRGGYTF. The CDR3 region has the DNA TGCGCCAGCAGCCAGAGGGGGGGCTACACCTTC. This chain joins TRBV4-1 and TRBJ1-2; tentative D call: TRBD1 (6 bases). Trimming left V 3 bases short and J 8 bases short, with 7 bases between. Germline assignment: CDR1 MGHRA and CDR2 YSYEKL. The CDR3 covers 11 residues.

The J gene is TRBJ1-5, the V gene TRBV27; 7 nucleotides match TRBD1. V lost 5 bases, J lost 8 bases, and 15 bases stayed unmatched. From germline, CDR1 is MNHEY and CDR2 SMNVEV (reference sequence). This CDR3 region has 16 residues. In DNA form, the CDR3 reads TGTGCCAGCAGTGGGGGGGGACAGTCCCTAGGGGAGCCCCAGCATTTT. It translates to CASSGGGQSLGEPQHF.

This clone was counted once. The CDR3 DNA reads as TGCGCCAGCAGCCAAGATTGGTTTATAACAGGGAAAGACTATGGCTACACCTTC. Translating gives CASSQDWFITGKDYGYTF. The V and J genes are TRBV4-1 and TRBJ1-2; D perhaps matches TRBD1 (6 bases). The ends were cut back, 0 bases at V and 3 bases at J, with 20 bases in the middle. This CDR3 has 18 residues. CDR1 is MGHRA, CDR2 YSYEKL, per germline.